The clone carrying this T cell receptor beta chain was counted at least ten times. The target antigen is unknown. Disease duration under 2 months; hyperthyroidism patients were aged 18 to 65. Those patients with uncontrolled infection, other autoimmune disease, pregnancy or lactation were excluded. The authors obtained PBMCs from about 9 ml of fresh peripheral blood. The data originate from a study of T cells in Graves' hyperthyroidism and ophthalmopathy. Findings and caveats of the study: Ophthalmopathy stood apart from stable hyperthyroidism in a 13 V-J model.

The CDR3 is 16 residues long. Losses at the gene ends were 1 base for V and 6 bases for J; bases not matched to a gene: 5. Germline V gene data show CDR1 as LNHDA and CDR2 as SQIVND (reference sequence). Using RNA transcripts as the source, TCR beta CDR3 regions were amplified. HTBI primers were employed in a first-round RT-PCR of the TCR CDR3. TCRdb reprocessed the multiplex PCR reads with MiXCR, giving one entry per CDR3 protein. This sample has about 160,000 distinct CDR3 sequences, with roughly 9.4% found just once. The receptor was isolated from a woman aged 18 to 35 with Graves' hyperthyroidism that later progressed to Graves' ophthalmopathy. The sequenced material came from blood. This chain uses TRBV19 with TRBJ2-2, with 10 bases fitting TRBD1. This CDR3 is CASSIGTGGFAGELFF. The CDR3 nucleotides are TGTGCCAGTAGTATAGGGACAGGGGGATTTGCCGGGGAGCTGTTTTTT.